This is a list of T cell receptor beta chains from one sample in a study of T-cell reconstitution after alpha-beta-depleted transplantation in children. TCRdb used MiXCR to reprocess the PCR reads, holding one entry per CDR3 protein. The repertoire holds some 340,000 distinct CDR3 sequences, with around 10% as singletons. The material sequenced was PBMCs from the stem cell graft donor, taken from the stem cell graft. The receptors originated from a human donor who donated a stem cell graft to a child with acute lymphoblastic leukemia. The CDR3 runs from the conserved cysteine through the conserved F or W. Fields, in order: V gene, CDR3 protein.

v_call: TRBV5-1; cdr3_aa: CASSSGQSNTEAFF
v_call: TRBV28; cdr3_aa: CASIISSVLGGSFYGYTF
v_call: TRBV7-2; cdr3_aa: CASSLVGQDNQPQHF
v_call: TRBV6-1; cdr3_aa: CASRPLRGRFADTQYF
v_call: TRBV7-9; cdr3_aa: CASSLAFAGGPQETQYF
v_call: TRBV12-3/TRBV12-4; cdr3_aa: CASSFGQGHYNEQFF
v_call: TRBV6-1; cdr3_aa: CASSKFGLAAGELFF
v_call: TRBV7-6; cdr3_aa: CASSSQTYNEQFF
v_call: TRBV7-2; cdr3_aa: CASSLWEGGGNIQYF
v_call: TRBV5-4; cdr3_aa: CASSLEDSLMDEQFF
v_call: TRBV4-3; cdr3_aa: CASSQEASGRAGDTQYF
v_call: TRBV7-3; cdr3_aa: CASSMTGPDEHFF
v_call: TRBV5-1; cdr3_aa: CASSFRDSGNEQFF
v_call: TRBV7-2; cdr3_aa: CASSLRGGSIWQFF
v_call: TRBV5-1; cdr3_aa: CASSFLFVGPNYGYTF
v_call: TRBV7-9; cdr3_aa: CASSSNLDSDPREQYF
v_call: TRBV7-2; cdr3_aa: CASSPTSVVSYEQYF
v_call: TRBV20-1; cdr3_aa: CSALPFNSNQPQHF
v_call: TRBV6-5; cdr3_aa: CASSYGAAYEQYF